The 3 T cell receptor beta chains reported below all come from one sample, sequenced in a study of cytomegalovirus exposure and HLA in healthy donors. With 60 Vbeta and 13 Jbeta primers, the PCR was carried out. TCRdb keeps only in-frame clones here, not all; method: immunoSEQ multiplex PCR. Of roughly 140,000 clones detected, less than 85% appear once; the ten largest clones hold roughly 6.7%. Material for sequencing was PBMCs. The receptors stem from a man aged 50-59 years in good health and CMV-seropositive.

The J gene is TRBJ1-1, the V gene TRBV9; D may be TRBD1 (6 bases). Germline CDR1 is SGDLS and CDR2 is YYNGEE. This CDR3 spans 15 amino acids. Trimming stripped 3 bases from V and 5 bases from J, with 17 bases between. The CDR3 DNA reads TGTGCCAGCAGCGAGGGGACAAGTTGGGATACTGAAGCTTTCTTT. Protein product: CASSEGTSWDTEAFF.

This clone was seen only once. The chain employs TRBV5-1 and TRBJ2-7, with D possibly being TRBD1 (6 bases). Per the germline V gene, CDR1 is SGHRS and CDR2 is YFSETQ. The V end lost 1 base, the J end lost 2 bases, and 10 bases lay between the germline ends. This CDR3 is 14 amino acids long. CDR3 sequence: CASSLWTEPYEQYF. The CDR3 DNA reads as TGCGCCAGCAGCTTGTGGACAGAGCCCTACGAGCAGTACTTC. Variable domain in full (rest from reference TRBV5-1 and TRBJ2-7): KAGVTQTPRYLIKTRGQQVTLSCSPISGHRSVSWYQQTPGQGLQFLFEYFSETQRNKGNFPGRFSGRQFSNSRSEMNVSTLELGDSALYLCASSLWTEPYEQYFGPGTRLTVT.

V and J are TRBV30 and TRBJ1-4; 9 nucleotides agree with TRBD1. V lost 8 bases, J lost 5 bases, and 6 bases stayed unmatched. The germline V gene encodes CDR1 GTSNPN and CDR2 SVGIG (reference sequence). The CDR3 is made up of 13 amino acids. The CDR3 DNA is TGTGCCATCCGGGACAGGGTGAATGAAAAACTGTTTTTT. Translation gives CAIRDRVNEKLFF. Full variable domain (missing parts from reference TRBV30 and TRBJ1-4): SQTIHQWPATLVQPVGSPLSLECTVEGTSNPNLYWYRQAAGRGLQLLFYSVGIGQISSEVPQNLSASRPQDRQFILSSKKLLLSDSGFYLCAIRDRVNEKLFFGSGTQLSVL.